The table lists the clone carrying this T cell receptor (beta chain) with a count of one. These data are taken from a study of blood T cell repertoires in COVID-19. In the study overall: The United States, Italy and Spain provided the acute and convalescent COVID-19 samples. Sample material is recorded as cDNA or gDNA derived from T cells, B-cell-depleted T cells, or PBMCs.

Authors' data handling: It was from reference gene primer amplification that nucleated cell counts were estimated. TCRdb's copy holds only in-frame clones and misses some; the assay was immunoSEQ multiplex PCR. V, J and clone size are taken as reported in that table, and D and trimming were inferred from the DNA itself. The sample yields about 97,000 clones, approximately 87% seen once. This CDR3 has 12 amino acids. Germline values: CDR1 WSHSY, CDR2 SAAADI. V was clipped by 2 bases and J by 8 bases, with 9 bases between them. The chain employs TRBV10-2 and TRBJ1-2, with TRBD1 as a possible D gene (6 bases). The material sequenced was peripheral blood. The sequence was obtained from a human donor in a cohort sampled during active COVID-19. The CDR3 DNA sequence: TGCGCCAGCAGTGAGACAGGGCAGGGCTACACCTTC. Protein sequence: CASSETGQGYTF.